This TCR beta chain was obtained from a study of blood T cell repertoires in COVID-19. Study-level information: Samples came from the United States, Italy and Spain, spanning acute and convalescent COVID-19. PBMCs, B-cell-depleted T cells, or T cells provided the cDNA or gDNA that made up the material.

The CDR3 is made up of 14 amino acids. The V end was cut by 4 bases, the J end by 10 bases, with 17 bases between. Looked up from germline, CDR1 is MNHEY and CDR2 is SVGEGT. In the authors' workflow: Estimation of nucleated cell counts relied on the amplification of reference gene primers. Profiled with immunoSEQ multiplex PCR; TCRdb holds only in-frame clones, not every one. V, J and clone size reflect that table, while D and trimming were determined from the DNA. The data show 250,000 to 350,000 clones, with approximately 86% seen just once and less than 2.5% held by the top ten. The sample consisted of peripheral blood. This clonotype was obtained from a woman under 40 who had recovered from COVID-19. The chain carries TRBV6-2 or TRBV6-3 and TRBJ1-5; D perhaps matches TRBD1 (6 bases). DNA of the CDR3: TGTGCCAGCAGTTTCTCAGACAGGCCGGTCCCCCAGCATTTT. Translation gives CASSFSDRPVPQHF.